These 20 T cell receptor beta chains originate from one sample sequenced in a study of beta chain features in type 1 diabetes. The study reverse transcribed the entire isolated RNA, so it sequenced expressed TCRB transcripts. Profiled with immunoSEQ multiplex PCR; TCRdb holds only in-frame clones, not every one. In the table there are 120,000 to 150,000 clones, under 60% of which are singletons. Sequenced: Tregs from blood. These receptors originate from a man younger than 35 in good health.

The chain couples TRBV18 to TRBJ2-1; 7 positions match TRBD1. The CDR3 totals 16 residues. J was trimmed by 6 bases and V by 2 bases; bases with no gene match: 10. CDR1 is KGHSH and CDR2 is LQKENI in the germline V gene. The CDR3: CASSPYRQGRGNEQFF. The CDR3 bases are TGTGCCAGCTCACCATACAGACAGGGACGTGGCAATGAGCAGTTCTTC.

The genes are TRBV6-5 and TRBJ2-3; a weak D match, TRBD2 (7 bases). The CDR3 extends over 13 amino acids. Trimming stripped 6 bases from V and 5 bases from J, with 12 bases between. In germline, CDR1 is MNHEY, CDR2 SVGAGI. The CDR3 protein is CASRRGPGDTQYF. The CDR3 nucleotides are TGTGCCAGCAGGCGGGGGCCCGGAGATACGCAGTATTTT.

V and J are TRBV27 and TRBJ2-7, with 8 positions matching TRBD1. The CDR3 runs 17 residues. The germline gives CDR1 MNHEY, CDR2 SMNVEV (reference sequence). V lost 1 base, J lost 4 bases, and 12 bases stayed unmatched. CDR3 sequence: CASSLLKGQEAWYEQYF. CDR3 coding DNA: TGTGCCAGCAGTTTATTAAAGGGACAGGAGGCATGGTACGAGCAGTACTTC.

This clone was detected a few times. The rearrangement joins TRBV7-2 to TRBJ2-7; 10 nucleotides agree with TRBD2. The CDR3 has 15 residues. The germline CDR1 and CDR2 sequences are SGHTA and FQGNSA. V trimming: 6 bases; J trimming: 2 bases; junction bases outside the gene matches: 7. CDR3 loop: CASRALAGVAYEQYF. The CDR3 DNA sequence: TGTGCCAGCAGGGCGCTAGCGGGAGTAGCCTACGAGCAGTACTTC. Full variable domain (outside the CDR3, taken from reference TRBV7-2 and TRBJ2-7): GAGVSQSPSNKVTEKGKDVELRCDPISGHTALYWYRQSLGQGLEFLIYFQGNSAPDKSGLPSDRFSAERTGGSVSTLTIQRTQQEDSAVYLCASRALAGVAYEQYFGPGTRLTVT.

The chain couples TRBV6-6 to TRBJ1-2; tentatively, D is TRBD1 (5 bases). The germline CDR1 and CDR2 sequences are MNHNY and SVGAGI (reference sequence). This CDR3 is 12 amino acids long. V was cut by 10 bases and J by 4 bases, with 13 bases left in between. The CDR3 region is CATAGPFYGYTF. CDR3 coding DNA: TGTGCCACCGCAGGGCCCTTCTATGGCTACACCTTC.

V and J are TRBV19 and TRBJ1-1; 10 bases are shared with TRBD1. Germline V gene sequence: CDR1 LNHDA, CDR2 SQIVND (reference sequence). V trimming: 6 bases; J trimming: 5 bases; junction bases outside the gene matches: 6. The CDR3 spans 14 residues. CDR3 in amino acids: CASRPGTGVTEAFF. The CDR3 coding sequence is TGTGCCAGTAGGCCGGGGACAGGGGTGACTGAAGCTTTCTTT.

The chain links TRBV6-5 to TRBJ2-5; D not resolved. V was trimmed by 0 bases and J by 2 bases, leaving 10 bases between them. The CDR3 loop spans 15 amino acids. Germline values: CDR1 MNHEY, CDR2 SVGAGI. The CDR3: CASSYSSDFQETQYF. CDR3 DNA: TGTGCCAGCAGTTACTCGAGTGACTTTCAAGAGACCCAGTACTTC.

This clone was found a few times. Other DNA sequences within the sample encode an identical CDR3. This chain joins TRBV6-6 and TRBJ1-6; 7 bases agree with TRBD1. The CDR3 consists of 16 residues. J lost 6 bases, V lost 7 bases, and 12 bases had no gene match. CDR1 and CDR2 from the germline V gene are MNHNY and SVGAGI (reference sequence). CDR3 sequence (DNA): TGTGCCAGCACCCAACGACAGGGCGCTCTTAATTCACCCCTCCACTTT. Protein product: CASTQRQGALNSPLHF.

CDR3: CASSTLGQGGGELFF. The DNA of the CDR3 is TGTGCCAGCAGCACCCTGGGACAGGGCGGCGGGGAGCTGTTTTTT. The V and J genes are TRBV7-3 and TRBJ2-2; 9 bases line up with TRBD1. V shed 5 bases, J shed 7 bases, and the junction held 8 bases outside the gene matches. The CDR3 sequence is 15 residues long. The germline CDR1 and CDR2 sequences are SGHTA and FQGTGA.

The CDR3 sequence: CASSLPASEVADTQYF. CDR3 bases: TGTGCCAGCAGCCTCCCTGCTAGCGAAGTTGCAGATACGCAGTATTTT. The V and J genes are TRBV7-9 and TRBJ2-3, with a possible D match to TRBD2 (6 bases). CDR1 is SEHNR and CDR2 is FQNEAQ in the germline V gene (reference sequence). V shed 5 bases and J shed 4 bases, with 19 bases lying between them. The CDR3 runs 16 residues.

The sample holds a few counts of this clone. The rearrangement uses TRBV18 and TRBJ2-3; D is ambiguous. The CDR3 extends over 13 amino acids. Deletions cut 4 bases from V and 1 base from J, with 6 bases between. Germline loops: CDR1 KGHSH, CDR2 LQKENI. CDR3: CASSLERTDTQYF. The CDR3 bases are TGTGCCAGCTCACTAGAGCGCACAGATACGCAGTATTTT.

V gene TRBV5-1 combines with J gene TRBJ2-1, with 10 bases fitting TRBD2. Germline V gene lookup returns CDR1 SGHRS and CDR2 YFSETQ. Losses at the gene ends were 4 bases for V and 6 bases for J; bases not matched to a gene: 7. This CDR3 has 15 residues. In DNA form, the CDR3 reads TGCGCCAGCAGCCCCCTAGCGGGGGCGGCCAATGAGCAGTTCTTC. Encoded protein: CASSPLAGAANEQFF. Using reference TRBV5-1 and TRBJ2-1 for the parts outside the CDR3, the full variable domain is KAGVTQTPRYLIKTRGQQVTLSCSPISGHRSVSWYQQTPGQGLQFLFEYFSETQRNKGNFPGRFSGRQFSNSRSEMNVSTLELGDSALYLCASSPLAGAANEQFFGPGTRLTVL.

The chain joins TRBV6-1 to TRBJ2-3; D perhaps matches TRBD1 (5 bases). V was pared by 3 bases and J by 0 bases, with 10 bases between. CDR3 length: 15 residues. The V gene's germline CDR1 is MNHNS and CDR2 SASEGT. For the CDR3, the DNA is TGTGCCAGCAGTGACCAGGGTTTAAGCACAGATACGCAGTATTTT. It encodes CASSDQGLSTDTQYF.

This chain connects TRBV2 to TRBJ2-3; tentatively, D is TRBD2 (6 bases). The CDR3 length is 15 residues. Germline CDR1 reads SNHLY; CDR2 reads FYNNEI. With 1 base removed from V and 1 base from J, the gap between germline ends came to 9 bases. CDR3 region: CASSEGSGGTDTQYF. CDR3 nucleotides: TGTGCCAGCAGTGAAGGCTCGGGGGGCACAGATACGCAGTATTTT.

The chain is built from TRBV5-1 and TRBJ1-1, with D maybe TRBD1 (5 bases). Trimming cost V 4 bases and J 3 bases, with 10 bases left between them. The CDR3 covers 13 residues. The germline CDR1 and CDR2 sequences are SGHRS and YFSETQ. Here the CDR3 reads CASSTLQDTEAFF. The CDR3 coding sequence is TGCGCCAGCAGCACATTACAGGACACTGAAGCTTTCTTT. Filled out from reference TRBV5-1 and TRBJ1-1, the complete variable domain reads KAGVTQTPRYLIKTRGQQVTLSCSPISGHRSVSWYQQTPGQGLQFLFEYFSETQRNKGNFPGRFSGRQFSNSRSEMNVSTLELGDSALYLCASSTLQDTEAFFGQGTRLTVV.

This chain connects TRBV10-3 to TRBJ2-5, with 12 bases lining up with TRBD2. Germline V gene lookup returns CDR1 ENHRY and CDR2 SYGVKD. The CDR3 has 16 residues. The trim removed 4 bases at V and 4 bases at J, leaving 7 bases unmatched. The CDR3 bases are TGTGCCATCAGTGCCGGGGGGGGACTAGCGGGAGAGACCCAGTACTTC. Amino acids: CAISAGGGLAGETQYF.

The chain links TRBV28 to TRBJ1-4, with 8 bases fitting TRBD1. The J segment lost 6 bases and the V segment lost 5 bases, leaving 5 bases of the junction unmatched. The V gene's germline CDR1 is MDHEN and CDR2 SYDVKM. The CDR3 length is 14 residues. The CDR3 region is CASSPDRGYEKLFF. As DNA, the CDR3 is TGTGCCAGCAGTCCTGACAGGGGATATGAAAAACTGTTTTTT.

CDR3 residues: CASSGQGEAFF. In nucleotides, the CDR3 is TGTGCCAGCAGTGGGCAGGGTGAAGCTTTCTTT. The rearrangement links TRBV2 to TRBJ1-1, with a possible D match to TRBD1 (5 bases). This CDR3 contains 11 residues. Trimming removed 4 bases from V and 7 bases from J, with 7 bases in between. CDR1 SNHLY and CDR2 FYNNEI come from the germline V gene.

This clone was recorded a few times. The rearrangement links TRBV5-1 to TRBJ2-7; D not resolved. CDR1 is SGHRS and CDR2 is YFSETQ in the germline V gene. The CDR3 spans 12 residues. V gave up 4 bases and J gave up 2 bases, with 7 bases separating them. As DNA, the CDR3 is TGCGCCAGCAGCCGAAACACCTACGAGCAGTACTTC. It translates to CASSRNTYEQYF. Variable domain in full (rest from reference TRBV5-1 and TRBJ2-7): KAGVTQTPRYLIKTRGQQVTLSCSPISGHRSVSWYQQTPGQGLQFLFEYFSETQRNKGNFPGRFSGRQFSNSRSEMNVSTLELGDSALYLCASSRNTYEQYFGPGTRLTVT.

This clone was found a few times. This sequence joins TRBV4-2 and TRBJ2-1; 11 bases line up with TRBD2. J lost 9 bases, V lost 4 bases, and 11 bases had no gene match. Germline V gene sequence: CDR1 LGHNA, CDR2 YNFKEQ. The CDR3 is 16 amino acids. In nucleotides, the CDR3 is TGTGCCAGCAGCCGCCCGATGACTAGCGGGATTGGTGAGCAGTTCTTC. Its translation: CASSRPMTSGIGEQFF.